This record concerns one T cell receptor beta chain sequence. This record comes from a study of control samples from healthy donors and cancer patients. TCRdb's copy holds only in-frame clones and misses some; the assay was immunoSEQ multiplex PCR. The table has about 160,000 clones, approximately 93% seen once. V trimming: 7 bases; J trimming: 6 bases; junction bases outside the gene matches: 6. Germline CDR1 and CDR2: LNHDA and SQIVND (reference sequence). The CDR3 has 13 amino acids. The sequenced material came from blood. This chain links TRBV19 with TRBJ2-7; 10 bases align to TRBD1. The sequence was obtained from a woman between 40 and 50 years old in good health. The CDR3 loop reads CASMEDRGSEQYF. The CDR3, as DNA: TGTGCCAGTATGGAGGACAGGGGGAGCGAGCAGTACTTC.